The present entry profiles one TCR beta chain with its context. These data belong to a study of blood T cell repertoires in COVID-19. Study background: COVID-19 samples collected from the United States, Italy and Spain covered acute and convalescent phases. Nucleic acid was either cDNA or gDNA, and it came from T cells, B-cell-depleted T cells, or PBMCs.

Data came from immunoSEQ multiplex PCR; TCRdb stores just in-frame clones and leaves some out. The sample contains 300,000 to 400,000 clones, around 87% of which appear only once. Trimming took 3 bases from V and 2 from J, leaving 10 bases between them. Per germline, CDR1 SGHTA and CDR2 FQGNSA. This CDR3 spans 14 amino acids. Sequences were obtained from peripheral blood. The chain links TRBV7-2 to TRBJ1-2; weak D call: TRBD1 (6 bases). This receptor was identified in a woman aged 60-75 years with COVID-19, enrolled during active disease. The CDR3 protein is CASSLYRANYGYTF. For the CDR3, the DNA is TGTGCCAGCAGCTTGTACAGGGCGAACTATGGCTACACCTTC. Filled out from reference TRBV7-2 and TRBJ1-2, the complete variable domain reads GAGVSQSPSNKVTEKGKDVELRCDPISGHTALYWYRQSLGQGLEFLIYFQGNSAPDKSGLPSDRFSAERTGGSVSTLTIQRTQQEDSAVYLCASSLYRANYGYTFGSGTRLTVV.